These 30 T cell receptor beta chains originate from one sample sequenced in a study of blood T cell repertoires in COVID-19. This table comes from immunoSEQ multiplex PCR, and its TCRdb copy is limited to in-frame clones, with some not included. The data show some 100,000 clones, 65% to 90% seen once. Sequenced sample: peripheral blood. The receptors here all came from an elderly woman with active or convalescent COVID-19.

The chain has TRBV28 and TRBJ1-2; D remains ambiguous. Germline V lookup: CDR1 MDHEN, CDR2 SYDVKM. V was shortened by 3 bases and J by 5 bases, with 7 bases between the two germline ends. The CDR3 totals 12 residues. CDR3 DNA: TGTGCCAGCAGTTTGACCGGGTATGGCTACACCTTC. It encodes CASSLTGYGYTF.

CDR3 coding DNA: TGTGCCAGCAGCGTAGATTTAAATTGGAACACCGGGGAGCTGTTTTTT. Protein: CASSVDLNWNTGELFF. This chain links TRBV9 with TRBJ2-2; D is ambiguous. The CDR3 loop spans 16 amino acids. Germline V gene data show CDR1 as SGDLS and CDR2 as YYNGEE. V lost 0 bases and J 1 base, leaving 10 bases between the germline ends. The full variable domain, with the rest looked up from reference TRBV9 and TRBJ2-2, is DSGVTQTPKHLITATGQRVTLRCSPRSGDLSVYWYQQSLDQGLQFLIQYYNGEERAKGNILERFSAQQFPDLHSELNLSSLELGDSALYFCASSVDLNWNTGELFFGEGSRLTVL.

This chain uses TRBV28 with TRBJ2-4; 14 bases align to TRBD2. V lost 4 bases to trimming and J lost 1 base; unmatched junction nucleotides: 6. Germline lookup yields CDR1 MDHEN and CDR2 SYDVKM. The CDR3 extends over 18 amino acids. The CDR3 nucleotides are TGTGCCAGCAGTTGGCGACTAGCGGGAGGGTGGGCCAAAAACATTCAGTACTTC. Translation: CASSWRLAGGWAKNIQYF.

V and J are TRBV27 and TRBJ2-1, with TRBD1 matching over 8 bases. This CDR3 spans 16 amino acids. Trimming removed 9 bases from V and 4 bases from J; junction bases left unmatched: 14. In germline, CDR1 is MNHEY, CDR2 SMNVEV (reference sequence). The CDR3 sequence: CASSRLGQGKYNEQFF. CDR3 DNA sequence: TGTGCCAGTTCTCGGCTCGGACAGGGAAAATACAATGAGCAGTTCTTC.

The chain employs TRBV20-1 and TRBJ2-7; 12 nucleotides align to TRBD2. The germline gives CDR1 DFQATT, CDR2 SNEGSKA (reference sequence). The CDR3 loop spans 14 amino acids. Trimming removed 3 bases from V and 2 bases from J; junction bases left unmatched: 2. Here the CDR3 DNA reads TGCAGTGCTAGTCTAGCGGGAGGGGCCTACGAGCAGTACTTC. This translates into CSASLAGGAYEQYF.

This clone was counted between two and nine times. The rearrangement links TRBV7-3 to TRBJ1-2; D possibly corresponds to TRBD1 (6 bases). The germline CDR1 and CDR2 sequences are SGHTA and FQGTGA. The CDR3 extends over 13 amino acids. Trimming cost V 6 bases and J 6 bases, with 14 bases left between them. The CDR3 sequence is CASRLTGSDGYTF. The CDR3 coding sequence is TGTGCCAGCAGACTCACAGGGTCGGATGGCTACACCTTC.

The chain recombines TRBV25-1 with TRBJ2-7, with 7 bases aligning to TRBD1. The germline V gene encodes CDR1 MGHDK and CDR2 SYGVNS. The CDR3 is made up of 15 amino acids. J gave up 8 bases and V 4 bases, and 14 bases lay outside the gene matches. The CDR3 DNA reads TGTGCCAGCAGTGCCATGGACAGGTATGATAGGAAGCAGTACTTC. Residues: CASSAMDRYDRKQYF.

V gene TRBV19 combines with J gene TRBJ1-2; D is unclear. In germline, CDR1 is LNHDA, CDR2 SQIVND (reference sequence). The length of the CDR3 is 14 residues. Between the trimmed V and J ends, which lost 3 bases and 5 bases, there was a span of 13 bases. The CDR3 DNA reads TGTGCCAGTAGTATGCCGACACTCCCTTATGGCTACACCTTC. It codes for CASSMPTLPYGYTF.

The chain joins TRBV5-1 to TRBJ2-7; D is perhaps TRBD1 (5 bases). This CDR3 spans 15 amino acids. The V and J ends lost 0 bases and 1 base respectively, with 11 bases between them. Germline V gene lookup returns CDR1 SGHRS and CDR2 YFSETQ. The CDR3 nucleotides read TGCGCCAGCAGCTTGGGAAGGACACTTTCCTACGAGCAGTACTTC. This encodes CASSLGRTLSYEQYF.

The chain employs TRBV19 and TRBJ2-5; 7 bases line up with TRBD1. CDR3 length: 13 amino acids. The germline gives CDR1 LNHDA, CDR2 SQIVND (reference sequence). J was trimmed by 5 bases and V by 6 bases; bases with no gene match: 6. The chain's CDR3 is CASRDRQLETQYF. The CDR3 DNA reads as TGTGCCAGTAGGGACAGGCAGCTGGAGACCCAGTACTTC.

The chain couples TRBV5-5 to TRBJ2-7; 7 bases are a match to TRBD1. In germline, CDR1 is SGHKS, CDR2 YYEKEE (reference sequence). The CDR3 extends over 13 amino acids. The trim removed 8 bases at V and 1 base at J, leaving 6 bases unmatched. The CDR3 spells CASHRDRSYEQYF. For the CDR3, the DNA is TGTGCCAGTCACCGGGACAGATCCTACGAGCAGTACTTC.

This clone was observed a few times. The CDR3 DNA is TGTGCCAGCAGCTCCTGGGCAGGGGCCACTGAAGCTTTCTTT. The encoded protein is CASSSWAGATEAFF. The rearrangement uses TRBV13 and TRBJ1-1, with D perhaps matching TRBD1 (6 bases). Trimming removed 4 bases at V and 4 bases at J, with 13 bases between. The CDR3 covers 14 residues. CDR1 is PRHDT and CDR2 is FYEKMQ in the germline V gene (reference sequence).

The V call is TRBV19, the J call TRBJ1-5; tentative D call: TRBD1 (6 bases). With 10 bases removed from V and 0 bases from J, the gap between germline ends came to 28 bases. Germline V gives CDR1 LNHDA, CDR2 SQIVND (reference sequence). This CDR3 spans 19 amino acids. CDR3 bases: TGTGCCACCCTCCCTTCTATAGGGGGGGGGTCCTATAGCAATCAGCCCCAGCATTTT. Its protein product is CATLPSIGGGSYSNQPQHF.

The rearrangement joins TRBV9 to TRBJ1-5; D may be TRBD1 (5 bases). Trimming cost V 0 bases and J 5 bases, with 12 bases left between them. The CDR3 loop spans 15 amino acids. Per germline, CDR1 SGDLS and CDR2 YYNGEE. CDR3 nucleotides: TGTGCCAGCAGCGTAGCGCCGGGGGTCGATCAGCCCCAGCATTTT. Translated: CASSVAPGVDQPQHF.

DNA of the CDR3: TGTGCCAGCTCAGGGGACAGGGGCGCCTCCACCGGGGAGCTGTTTTTT. Translated, it gives CASSGDRGASTGELFF. The chain joins TRBV18 to TRBJ2-2; 10 nucleotides match TRBD1. Germline CDR1 is KGHSH and CDR2 is LQKENI. V gave up 5 bases and J gave up 4 bases; unmatched junction bases: 7. This CDR3 comprises 16 residues. Complete variable domain (other parts from reference TRBV18 and TRBJ2-2): NAGVMQNPRHLVRRRGQEARLRCSPMKGHSHVYWYRQLPEEGLKFMVYLQKENIIDESGMPKERFSAEFPKEGPSILRIQQVVRGDSAAYFCASSGDRGASTGELFFGEGSRLTVL.

V and J are TRBV5-4 and TRBJ1-2; 9 bases agree with TRBD1. The CDR3 length is 14 residues. Germline assignment: CDR1 SGHNT and CDR2 YYREEE (reference sequence). Trimming at V came to 5 bases and at J to 5 bases, leaving 7 bases not matched to a gene. The CDR3 DNA sequence: TGTGCCAGCAGACCGGACAGGGGACGGTATGGCTACACCTTC. It translates to CASRPDRGRYGYTF.

This clone was recorded a few times. The chain employs TRBV6-1 and TRBJ1-2, with D possibly TRBD1 on 5 matching bases. Looked up from germline, CDR1 is MNHNS and CDR2 is SASEGT. Trimming shortened V by 0 bases and J by 5 bases, and 13 bases separated the two germline ends. The CDR3 covers 15 residues. The CDR3 DNA reads as TGTGCCAGCAGTGAAGCGCGGCAGGGAAAATATGGCTACACCTTC. Translation gives CASSEARQGKYGYTF.

This chain connects TRBV9 to TRBJ1-2; 9 nucleotides agree with TRBD1. The CDR3 is made up of 14 amino acids. Per the germline V gene, CDR1 is SGDLS and CDR2 is YYNGEE. V lost 4 bases, J lost 7 bases, and 8 bases stayed unmatched. In DNA form, the CDR3 reads TGTGCCAGCAGCACCCGGGACAGGGCGAGTGGCTACACCTTC. Translating it yields CASSTRDRASGYTF. Complete variable domain (other parts from reference TRBV9 and TRBJ1-2): DSGVTQTPKHLITATGQRVTLRCSPRSGDLSVYWYQQSLDQGLQFLIQYYNGEERAKGNILERFSAQQFPDLHSELNLSSLELGDSALYFCASSTRDRASGYTFGSGTRLTVV.

The chain employs TRBV9 and TRBJ2-3, with 10 nucleotides matching TRBD1. CDR1 SGDLS and CDR2 YYNGEE come from the germline V gene. The V segment lost 3 bases and the J segment 3 bases; nucleotides outside the gene matches: 7. This CDR3 has 16 residues. CDR3 in amino acids: CASSAQRTGGTDTQYF. CDR3 nucleotide sequence: TGTGCCAGCAGCGCTCAGAGGACAGGGGGGACAGATACGCAGTATTTT.

The chain couples TRBV30 to TRBJ2-1; 8 bases are shared with TRBD2. This CDR3 spans 16 amino acids. V lost 6 bases to trimming and J lost 7 bases; unmatched junction nucleotides: 17. Germline V CDR1 and CDR2: GTSNPN, SVGIG (reference sequence). CDR3 protein: CACPSAGGGVRNEQFF. The CDR3, as DNA: TGTGCCTGCCCGTCAGCCGGGGGGGGCGTTAGAAATGAGCAGTTCTTC.

The chain carries TRBV28 and TRBJ1-2; D may be TRBD1 (6 bases). Germline lookup yields CDR1 MDHEN and CDR2 SYDVKM. Trimming took off 5 bases at V and 4 bases at J, with 11 bases between the two ends. The CDR3 length is 13 residues. The CDR3 region is CASSRGALYGYTF. CDR3 sequence (DNA): TGTGCCAGCAGTCGGGGGGCTCTCTATGGCTACACCTTC.

The genes are TRBV9 and TRBJ1-4, with TRBD1 matching over 8 bases. Germline CDR1 SGDLS, CDR2 YYNGEE. The CDR3 covers 15 residues. V lost 0 bases and J lost 5; bases outside the gene matches: 3. CDR3 in amino acids: CASSVGDRTNEKLFF. The DNA for the CDR3 is TGTGCCAGCAGCGTAGGGGACAGGACAAATGAAAAACTGTTTTTT.

The rearrangement links TRBV27 to TRBJ2-2; TRBD1 aligns across 7 bases. The J segment lost 5 bases and the V segment lost 5 bases, leaving 8 bases of the junction unmatched. The CDR3 spans 15 residues. Per the germline V gene, CDR1 is MNHEY and CDR2 is SMNVEV (reference sequence). The CDR3 coding sequence is TGTGCCAGCAGTCCCGACAGGGTCACAACCGGGGAGCTGTTTTTT. This encodes CASSPDRVTTGELFF.

The chain is built from TRBV5-6 and TRBJ2-5, with 7 positions matching TRBD2. The germline V gene has CDR1 SGHDT and CDR2 YYEEEE. CDR3 length: 14 amino acids. The V gene end was trimmed by 0 bases and the J gene end by 5 bases; junction bases not matched to a gene: 4. The CDR3, as DNA: TGTGCCAGCAGCTTGGGACTAGCTCTGGAGACCCAGTACTTC. This gives the protein CASSLGLALETQYF.

The V gene is TRBV7-9, the J gene TRBJ2-7; the match to TRBD1 covers 8 bases. This CDR3 spans 14 amino acids. V trimming: 2 bases; J trimming: 3 bases; junction bases outside the gene matches: 3. CDR1 and CDR2 from the germline V gene are SEHNR and FQNEAQ (reference sequence). The chain's CDR3 is CASSLTDRVYEQYF. CDR3 DNA sequence: TGTGCCAGCAGCTTAACGGACAGGGTCTACGAGCAGTACTTC.

The chain links TRBV28 to TRBJ1-5; D not certain. CDR1 is MDHEN and CDR2 is SYDVKM in the germline V gene. This CDR3 is 12 amino acids long. The germline V and J ends were trimmed by 6 bases and 3 bases, with 6 bases remaining between them. CDR3 nucleotides: TGTGCCAGCAGCACAACCAATCAGCCCCAGCATTTT. This codes for CASSTTNQPQHF.

This chain uses TRBV7-2 with TRBJ2-3; unclear D gene. Germline V lookup: CDR1 SGHTA, CDR2 FQGNSA. This CDR3 comprises 15 residues. Trimming cost V 1 base and J 2 bases, with 10 bases left between them. Here the CDR3 DNA reads TGTGCCAGCAGCTTAGTTCACTACCACACAGATACGCAGTATTTT. Translated, it gives CASSLVHYHTDTQYF.

The V gene is TRBV27, the J gene TRBJ2-1; no clear D gene. V lost 5 bases to trimming and J lost 6 bases, with 20 bases between them. CDR3 size: 16 residues. CDR1 is MNHEY, CDR2 SMNVEV, per germline (reference sequence). The CDR3 here is CASSLQSPPRLNEQFF. The CDR3 nucleotides read TGTGCCAGCAGTCTCCAATCGCCGCCGAGGCTCAATGAGCAGTTCTTC.

This clone occurred many times. The chain has TRBV7-9 and TRBJ2-2, with D tentatively TRBD2 (6 bases). Looked up from germline, CDR1 is SEHNR and CDR2 is FQNEAQ (reference sequence). V lost 1 base and J 5 bases, leaving 17 bases between the germline ends. The CDR3 is made up of 17 amino acids. The CDR3 DNA is TGTGCCAGCAGCTTAGTGTGGCGGAGGGAAGCAACCGGGGAGCTGTTTTTT. Translating it yields CASSLVWRREATGELFF.

The chain is built from TRBV20-1 and TRBJ2-5, with TRBD2 matching over 11 bases. V trimming: 3 bases; J trimming: 5 bases; junction bases outside the gene matches: 8. CDR3 length equals 15 residues. The germline gives CDR1 DFQATT, CDR2 SNEGSKA (reference sequence). In DNA form, the CDR3 reads TGCAGTGCTAGTTCCGGGACTAGCGGAGGGGAGACCCAGTACTTC. Translated, it gives CSASSGTSGGETQYF.